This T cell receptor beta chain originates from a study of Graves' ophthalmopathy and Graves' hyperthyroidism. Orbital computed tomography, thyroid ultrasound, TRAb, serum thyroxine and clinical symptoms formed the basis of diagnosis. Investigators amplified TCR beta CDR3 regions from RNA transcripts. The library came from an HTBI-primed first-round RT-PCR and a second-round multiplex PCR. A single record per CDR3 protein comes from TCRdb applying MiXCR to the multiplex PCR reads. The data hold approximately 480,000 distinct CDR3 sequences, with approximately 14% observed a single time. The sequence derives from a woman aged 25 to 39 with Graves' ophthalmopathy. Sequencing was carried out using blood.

The CDR3 DNA sequence: TGTGCCAGCACCCGAGGGGGAGTTCAGCCCCAGCATTTT. It yields the protein CASTRGGVQPQHF. The chain combines TRBV12-3 or TRBV12-4 with TRBJ1-5, with D maybe TRBD1 (6 bases). The ends were cut back, 7 bases at V and 6 bases at J, with 13 bases in the middle. The CDR3 is 13 residues long.